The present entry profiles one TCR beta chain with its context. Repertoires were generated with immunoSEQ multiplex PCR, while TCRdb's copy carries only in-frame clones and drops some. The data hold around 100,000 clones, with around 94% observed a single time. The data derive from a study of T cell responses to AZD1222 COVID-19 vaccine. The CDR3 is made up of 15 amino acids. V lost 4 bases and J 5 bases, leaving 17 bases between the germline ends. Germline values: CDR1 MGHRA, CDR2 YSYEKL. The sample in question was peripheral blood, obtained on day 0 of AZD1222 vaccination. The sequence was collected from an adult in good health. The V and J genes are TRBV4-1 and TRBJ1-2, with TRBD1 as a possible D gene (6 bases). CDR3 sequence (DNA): TGCGCCAGCAGCCTGCCGCTCGCAGGGGAATATGGCTACACCTTC. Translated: CASSLPLAGEYGYTF.